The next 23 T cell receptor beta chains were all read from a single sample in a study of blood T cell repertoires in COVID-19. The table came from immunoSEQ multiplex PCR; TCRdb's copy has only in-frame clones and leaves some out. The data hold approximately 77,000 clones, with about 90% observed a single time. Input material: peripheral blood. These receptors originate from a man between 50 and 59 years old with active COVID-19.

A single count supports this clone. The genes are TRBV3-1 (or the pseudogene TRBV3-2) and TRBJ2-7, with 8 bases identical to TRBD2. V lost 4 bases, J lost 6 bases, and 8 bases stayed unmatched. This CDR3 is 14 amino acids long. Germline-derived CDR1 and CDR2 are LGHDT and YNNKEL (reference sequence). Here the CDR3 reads CASSPAGEVGEQYF. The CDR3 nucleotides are TGTGCCAGCAGCCCAGCGGGAGAGGTTGGCGAGCAGTACTTC.

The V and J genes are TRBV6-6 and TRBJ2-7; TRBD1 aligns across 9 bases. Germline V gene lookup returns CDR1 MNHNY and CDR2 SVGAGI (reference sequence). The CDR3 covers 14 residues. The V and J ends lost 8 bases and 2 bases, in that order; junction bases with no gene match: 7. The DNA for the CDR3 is TGTGCCAGCGGCCGACAGGGGGGGACCTACGAGCAGTACTTC. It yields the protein CASGRQGGTYEQYF.

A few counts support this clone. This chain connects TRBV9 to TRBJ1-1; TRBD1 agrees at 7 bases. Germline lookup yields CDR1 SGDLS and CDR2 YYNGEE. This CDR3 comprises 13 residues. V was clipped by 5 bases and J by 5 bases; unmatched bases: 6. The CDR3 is CASRPTGATEAFF. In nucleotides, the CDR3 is TGTGCCAGCAGGCCAACAGGGGCTACTGAAGCTTTCTTT.

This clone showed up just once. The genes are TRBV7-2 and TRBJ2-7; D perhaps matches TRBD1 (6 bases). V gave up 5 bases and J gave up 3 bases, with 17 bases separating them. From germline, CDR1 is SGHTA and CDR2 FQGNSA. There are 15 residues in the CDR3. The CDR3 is CASSLTIQGVYEQYF. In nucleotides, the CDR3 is TGTGCCAGCAGCCTAACCATACAGGGTGTCTACGAGCAGTACTTC.

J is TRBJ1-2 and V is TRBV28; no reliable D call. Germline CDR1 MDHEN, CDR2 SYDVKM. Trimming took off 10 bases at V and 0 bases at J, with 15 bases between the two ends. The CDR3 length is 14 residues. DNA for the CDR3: TGTGCCACCGCCCTATCAGGCTCTAACTATGGCTACACCTTC. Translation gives CATALSGSNYGYTF.

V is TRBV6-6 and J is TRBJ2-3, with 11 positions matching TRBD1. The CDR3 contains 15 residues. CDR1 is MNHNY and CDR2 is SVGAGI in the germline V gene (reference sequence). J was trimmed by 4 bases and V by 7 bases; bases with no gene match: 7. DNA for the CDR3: TGTGCCAGCACCGGACAGGGGGCTATCGCAGATACGCAGTATTTT. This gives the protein CASTGQGAIADTQYF.

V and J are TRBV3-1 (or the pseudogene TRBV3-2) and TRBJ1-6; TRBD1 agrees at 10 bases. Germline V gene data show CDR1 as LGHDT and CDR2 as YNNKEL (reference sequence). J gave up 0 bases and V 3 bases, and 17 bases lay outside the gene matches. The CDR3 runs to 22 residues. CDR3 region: CASSHDLQPPGQGSSYNSPLHF. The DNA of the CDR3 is TGTGCCAGCAGCCATGACCTTCAACCACCGGGACAGGGGAGCTCCTATAATTCACCCCTCCACTTT.

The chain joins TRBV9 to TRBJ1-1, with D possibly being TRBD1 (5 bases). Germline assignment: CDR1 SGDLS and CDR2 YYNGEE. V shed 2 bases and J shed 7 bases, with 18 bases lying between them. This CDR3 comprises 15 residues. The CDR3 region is CASSVVVGPGVEAFF. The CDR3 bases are TGTGCCAGCAGCGTCGTTGTGGGGCCAGGTGTTGAAGCTTTCTTT.

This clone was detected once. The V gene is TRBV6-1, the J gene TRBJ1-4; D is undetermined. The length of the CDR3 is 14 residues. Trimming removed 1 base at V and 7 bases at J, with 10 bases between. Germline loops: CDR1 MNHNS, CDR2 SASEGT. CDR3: CASSEGHRGEKLFF. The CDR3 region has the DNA TGTGCCAGCAGTGAAGGGCACCGGGGTGAAAAACTGTTTTTT.

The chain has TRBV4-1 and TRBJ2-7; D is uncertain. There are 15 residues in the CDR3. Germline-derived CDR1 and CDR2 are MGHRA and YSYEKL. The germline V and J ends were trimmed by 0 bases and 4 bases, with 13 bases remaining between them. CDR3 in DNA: TGCGCCAGCAGCCAAGACCCTCGGTCGTCGTACGAGCAGTACTTC. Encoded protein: CASSQDPRSSYEQYF.

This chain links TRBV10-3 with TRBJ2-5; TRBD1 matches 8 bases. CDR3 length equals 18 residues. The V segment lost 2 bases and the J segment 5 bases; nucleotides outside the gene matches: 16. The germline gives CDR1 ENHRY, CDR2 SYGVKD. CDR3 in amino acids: CAISEPIGTGQGGETQYF. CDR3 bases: TGTGCCATCAGTGAGCCGATCGGGACAGGTCAAGGGGGGGAGACCCAGTACTTC.

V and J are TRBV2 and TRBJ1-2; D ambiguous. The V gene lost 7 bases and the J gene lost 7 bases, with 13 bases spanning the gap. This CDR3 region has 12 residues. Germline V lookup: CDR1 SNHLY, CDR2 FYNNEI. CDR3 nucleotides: TGTGCCAGCAACAGCCTGAGTGTTGGCTACACCTTC. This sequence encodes CASNSLSVGYTF.

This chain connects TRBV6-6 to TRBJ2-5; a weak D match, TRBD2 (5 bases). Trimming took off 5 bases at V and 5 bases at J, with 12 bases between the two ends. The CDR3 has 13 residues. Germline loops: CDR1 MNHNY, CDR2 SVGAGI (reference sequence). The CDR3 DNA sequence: TGTGCCAGCAGTCCGCCGGGGTGGGAGACCCAGTACTTC. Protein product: CASSPPGWETQYF.

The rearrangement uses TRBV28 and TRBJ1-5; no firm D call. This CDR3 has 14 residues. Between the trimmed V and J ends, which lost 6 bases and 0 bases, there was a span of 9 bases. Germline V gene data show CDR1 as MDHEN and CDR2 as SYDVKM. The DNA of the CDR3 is TGTGCCAGCAGCACTGTGTATAGCAATCAGCCCCAGCATTTT. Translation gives CASSTVYSNQPQHF.

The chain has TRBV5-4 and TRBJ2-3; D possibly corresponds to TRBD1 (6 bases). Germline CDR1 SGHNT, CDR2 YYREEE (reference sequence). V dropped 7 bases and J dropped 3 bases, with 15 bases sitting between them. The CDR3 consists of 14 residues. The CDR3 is CASGPRDNTDTQYF. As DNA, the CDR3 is TGTGCCAGCGGCCCAAGGGACAATACAGATACGCAGTATTTT.

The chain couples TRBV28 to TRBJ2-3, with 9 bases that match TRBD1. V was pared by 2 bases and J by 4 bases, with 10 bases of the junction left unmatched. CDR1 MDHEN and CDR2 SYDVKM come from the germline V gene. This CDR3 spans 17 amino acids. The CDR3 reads CASSLRSGRDRADTQYF. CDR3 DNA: TGTGCCAGCAGTTTAAGGTCGGGGCGGGACAGGGCAGATACGCAGTATTTT.

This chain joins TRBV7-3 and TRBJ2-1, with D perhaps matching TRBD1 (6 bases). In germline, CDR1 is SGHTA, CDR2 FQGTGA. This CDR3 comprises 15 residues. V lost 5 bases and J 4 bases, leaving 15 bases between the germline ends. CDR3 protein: CASSPSGAGYNEQFF. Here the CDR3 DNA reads TGTGCCAGCAGCCCCTCAGGGGCCGGTTACAATGAGCAGTTCTTC. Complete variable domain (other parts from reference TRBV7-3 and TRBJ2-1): GAGVSQTPSNKVTEKGKYVELRCDPISGHTALYWYRQSLGQGPEFLIYFQGTGAADDSGLPNDRFFAVRPEGSVSTLKIQRTERGDSAVYLCASSPSGAGYNEQFFGPGTRLTVL.

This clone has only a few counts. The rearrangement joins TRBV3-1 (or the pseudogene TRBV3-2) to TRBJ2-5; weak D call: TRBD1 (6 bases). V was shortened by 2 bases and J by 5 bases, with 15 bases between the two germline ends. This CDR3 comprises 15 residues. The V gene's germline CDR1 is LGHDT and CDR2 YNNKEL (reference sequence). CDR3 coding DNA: TGTGCCAGCAGCCAAAAACAGGGTCGAAGGGAGACCCAGTACTTC. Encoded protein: CASSQKQGRRETQYF.

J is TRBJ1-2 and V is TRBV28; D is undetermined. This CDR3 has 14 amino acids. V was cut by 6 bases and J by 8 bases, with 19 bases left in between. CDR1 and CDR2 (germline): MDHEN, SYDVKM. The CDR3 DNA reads TGTGCCAGCAGCGAGGAGCGCGCCAGGAGGGGCTACACCTTC. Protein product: CASSEERARRGYTF.

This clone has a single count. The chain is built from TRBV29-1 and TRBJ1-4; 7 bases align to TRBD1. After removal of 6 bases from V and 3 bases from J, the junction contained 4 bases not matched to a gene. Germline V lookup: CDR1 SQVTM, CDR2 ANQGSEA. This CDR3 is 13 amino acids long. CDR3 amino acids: CSVMTGSNEKLFF. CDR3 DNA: TGCAGCGTCATGACAGGGTCTAATGAAAAACTGTTTTTT.

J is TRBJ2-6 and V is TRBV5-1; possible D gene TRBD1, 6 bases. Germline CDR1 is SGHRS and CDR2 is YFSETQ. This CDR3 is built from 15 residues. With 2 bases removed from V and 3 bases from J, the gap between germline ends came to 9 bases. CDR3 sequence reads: CASSLQGHGANVLTF. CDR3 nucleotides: TGCGCCAGCAGCTTACAGGGACATGGGGCCAACGTCCTGACTTTC.

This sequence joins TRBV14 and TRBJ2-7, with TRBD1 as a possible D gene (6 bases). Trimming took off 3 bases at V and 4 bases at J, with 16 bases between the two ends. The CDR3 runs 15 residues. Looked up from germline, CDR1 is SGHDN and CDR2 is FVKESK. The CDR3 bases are TGTGCCAGCAGCCAGGGGAGACAGGTAGATTACGAGCAGTACTTC. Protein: CASSQGRQVDYEQYF.

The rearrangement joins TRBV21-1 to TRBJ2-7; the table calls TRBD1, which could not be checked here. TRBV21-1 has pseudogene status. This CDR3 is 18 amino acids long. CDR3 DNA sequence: TGTGCCAGCAGCCTTTCCGATGAAGGGGGACAGGGGTTCAACGAGCAGTACTTC. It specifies CASSLSDEGGQGFNEQYF.